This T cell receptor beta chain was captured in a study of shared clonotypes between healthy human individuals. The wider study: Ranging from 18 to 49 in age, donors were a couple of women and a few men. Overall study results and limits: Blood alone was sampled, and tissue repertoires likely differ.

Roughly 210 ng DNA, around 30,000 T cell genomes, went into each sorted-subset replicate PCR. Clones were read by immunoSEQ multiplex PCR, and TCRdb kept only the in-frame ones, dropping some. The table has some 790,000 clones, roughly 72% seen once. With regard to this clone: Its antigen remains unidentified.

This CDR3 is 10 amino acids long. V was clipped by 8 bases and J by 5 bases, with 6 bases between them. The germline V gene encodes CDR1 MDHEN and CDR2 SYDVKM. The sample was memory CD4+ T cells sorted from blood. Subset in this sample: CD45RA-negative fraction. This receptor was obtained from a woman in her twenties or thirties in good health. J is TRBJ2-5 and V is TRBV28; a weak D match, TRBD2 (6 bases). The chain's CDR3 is CASGTETQYF. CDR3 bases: TGTGCCAGCGGGACTGAGACCCAGTACTTC.